A single sample gave rise to the 19 T cell receptor beta chains below, sequenced in a study of blood T cell repertoires in COVID-19. TCRdb's copy holds only in-frame clones and misses some; the assay was immunoSEQ multiplex PCR. Seen here are 40,000 to 45,000 clones, 86% observed once, and the top ten hold 7.5% to 10%. The sequencing input was peripheral blood. The receptor set was obtained from a man between 60 and 70 years old with active COVID-19.

The V call is TRBV7-2, the J call TRBJ2-3, with 7 bases lining up with TRBD1. V lost 5 bases to trimming and J lost 9 bases; unmatched junction nucleotides: 5. Germline V CDR1 and CDR2: SGHTA, FQGNSA. The CDR3 covers 12 residues. The CDR3 nucleotides read TGTGCCAGCAGCAGACAGGGTTACACGCAGTATTTT. This codes for CASSRQGYTQYF.

V is TRBV3-1 (or the pseudogene TRBV3-2) and J is TRBJ2-7; 14 bases align to TRBD2. This CDR3 has 18 amino acids. The V gene end was trimmed by 0 bases and the J gene end by 1 base; junction bases not matched to a gene: 5. The germline CDR1 and CDR2 sequences are LGHDT and YNNKEL (reference sequence). As DNA, the CDR3 is TGTGCCAGCAGCCAAGAGGGACTAGCGGGAGTCAGGTCCTACGAGCAGTACTTC. This gives the protein CASSQEGLAGVRSYEQYF.

The rearrangement links TRBV5-1 to TRBJ2-1, with 8 bases identical to TRBD2. V shed 4 bases and J 8 bases; nucleotides not matched to a gene: 11. Germline CDR1 is SGHRS and CDR2 is YFSETQ. The CDR3 is made up of 15 amino acids. The CDR3 bases are TGCGCCAGCAGCCCAGTAGGGACTAGTTACGATGAGCAGTTCTTC. Translation: CASSPVGTSYDEQFF.

CDR3 amino acids: CASLPTGTDTEAFF. In nucleotides, the CDR3 is TGTGCCAGTTTACCGACAGGGACTGACACTGAAGCTTTCTTT. The rearrangement uses TRBV6-5 and TRBJ1-1; 7 nucleotides line up with TRBD1. This CDR3 region has 14 residues. The germline V gene has CDR1 MNHEY and CDR2 SVGAGI. With V trimmed by 9 bases and J by 3 bases, 10 bases remained unmatched.

This rearrangement joins TRBV10-3 to TRBJ1-1, with D unresolved. The germline CDR1 and CDR2 sequences are ENHRY and SYGVKD. The CDR3 is 17 amino acids. Trimming removed 2 bases from V and 0 bases from J, with 16 bases in between. The DNA of the CDR3 is TGTGCCATCAGTGAGGAGGATCGGTATCCCATGAACACTGAAGCTTTCTTT. Residues: CAISEEDRYPMNTEAFF.

V gene TRBV6-6 combines with J gene TRBJ2-7, with 13 bases matching TRBD2. The V gene end was trimmed by 5 bases and the J gene end by 5 bases; junction bases not matched to a gene: 9. CDR3 length equals 16 residues. Germline V lookup: CDR1 MNHNY, CDR2 SVGAGI (reference sequence). This CDR3 reads CASSPASGTSGNEQYF. In DNA, the CDR3 is TGTGCCAGCAGTCCGGCCTCCGGGACTAGCGGGAACGAGCAGTACTTC.

This clone turned up a few times. The chain employs TRBV7-3 and TRBJ2-1; a possible D gene is TRBD1 (7 bases). CDR3 length: 12 amino acids. CDR1 and CDR2 from the germline V gene are SGHTA and FQGTGA. The V end lost 8 bases, the J end lost 10 bases, and 15 bases lay between the germline ends. The DNA for the CDR3 is TGTGCCAGCGGTCCAGGGGGGTCCGAGCAGTTCTTC. It is translated as CASGPGGSEQFF.

The gene calls are TRBV28 and TRBJ2-1; 9 nucleotides match TRBD2. The CDR3 runs 15 residues. The ends lost 1 base at V and 4 bases at J; junction bases unmatched: 2. Germline-derived CDR1 and CDR2 are MDHEN and SYDVKM. The CDR3 here is CASSLSREGYNEQFF. The CDR3 DNA reads TGTGCCAGCAGTTTATCGCGGGAGGGTTACAATGAGCAGTTCTTC.

This chain uses TRBV28 with TRBJ1-1; 7 positions agree with TRBD1. The CDR3 is 15 amino acids. Per the germline V gene, CDR1 is MDHEN and CDR2 is SYDVKM. J gave up 0 bases and V 6 bases, and 7 bases lay outside the gene matches. CDR3 sequence reads: CASRLGQAVNTEAFF. The CDR3 DNA is TGTGCCAGCAGACTAGGACAGGCGGTGAACACTGAAGCTTTCTTT.

The chain recombines TRBV5-4 with TRBJ2-7; 7 positions match TRBD2. V lost 4 bases and J lost 7; bases outside the gene matches: 14. CDR1 SGHNT and CDR2 YYREEE come from the germline V gene (reference sequence). This CDR3 contains 15 residues. This CDR3 reads CASSQSAGATREQYF. The DNA for the CDR3 is TGTGCCAGCAGCCAGTCGGCGGGAGCGACTCGGGAGCAGTACTTC. Complete variable domain (other parts from reference TRBV5-4 and TRBJ2-7): ETGVTQSPTHLIKTRGQQVTLRCSSQSGHNTVSWYQQALGQGPQFIFQYYREEENGRGNFPPRFSGLQFPNYSSELNVNALELDDSALYLCASSQSAGATREQYFGPGTRLTVT.

The V call is TRBV28, the J call TRBJ1-1; maybe TRBD1 (6 bases). The V and J ends lost 6 bases and 4 bases respectively, with 9 bases between them. Germline CDR1 is MDHEN and CDR2 is SYDVKM. CDR3 size: 12 residues. The CDR3 sequence is CASSLQGTEAFF. The CDR3 region has the DNA TGTGCCAGCAGCTTACAGGGCACTGAAGCTTTCTTT.

The chain combines TRBV5-1 with TRBJ2-7; D ambiguous. This CDR3 region has 13 residues. V lost 2 bases and J lost 0, with 6 bases in between. Germline V lookup: CDR1 SGHRS, CDR2 YFSETQ. The CDR3 bases are TGCGCCAGCAGCTTTAACAGCTCCTACGAGCAGTACTTC. Its protein product is CASSFNSSYEQYF. The full variable domain, with the rest looked up from reference TRBV5-1 and TRBJ2-7, is KAGVTQTPRYLIKTRGQQVTLSCSPISGHRSVSWYQQTPGQGLQFLFEYFSETQRNKGNFPGRFSGRQFSNSRSEMNVSTLELGDSALYLCASSFNSSYEQYFGPGTRLTVT.

This chain uses TRBV27 with TRBJ1-6; 8 bases map to TRBD1. The V and J ends lost 3 bases and 6 bases, in that order; junction bases with no gene match: 1. The CDR3 totals 14 residues. Germline assignment: CDR1 MNHEY and CDR2 SMNVEV (reference sequence). The CDR3 sequence is CASSLDRVNSPLHF. CDR3 DNA: TGTGCCAGCAGTTTGGACAGGGTTAATTCACCCCTCCACTTT.

The genes are TRBV7-6 and TRBJ2-1, with TRBD2 identical over 11 bases. With V trimmed by 5 bases and J by 5 bases, 20 bases remained unmatched. Per the germline V gene, CDR1 is SGHVS and CDR2 is FNYEAQ. This CDR3 spans 20 amino acids. In DNA form, the CDR3 reads TGTGCCAGCAGCCACCAGGGGGCATACTTACTAGCGGGAGAAAACAATGAGCAGTTCTTC. Encoded protein: CASSHQGAYLLAGENNEQFF.

The J gene is TRBJ1-6, the V gene TRBV7-3; TRBD1 matches at 8 bases. The J segment lost 4 bases and the V segment lost 5 bases, leaving 19 bases of the junction unmatched. CDR3 length equals 20 residues. Germline lookup yields CDR1 SGHTA and CDR2 FQGTGA. CDR3 coding DNA: TGTGCCAGCAGCCCCAACCAACGCCCGCCGGGACAGGTATATAATTCACCCCTCCACTTT. Translated, it gives CASSPNQRPPGQVYNSPLHF.

In this sample, this clone turned up a few times. This chain connects TRBV6-5 to TRBJ2-7; tentatively, D is TRBD2 (5 bases). Per the germline V gene, CDR1 is MNHEY and CDR2 is SVGAGI. V was trimmed by 6 bases and J by 4 bases, leaving 16 bases between them. The CDR3 contains 14 residues. Written as DNA, the CDR3 is TGTGCCAGCAGGCCCCGCCGGGGAGAATACGAGCAGTACTTC. Residues: CASRPRRGEYEQYF.

This rearrangement joins TRBV3-1 (or the pseudogene TRBV3-2) to TRBJ2-1; weak D call: TRBD2 (5 bases). This CDR3 has 16 residues. Germline V gene lookup returns CDR1 LGHDT and CDR2 YNNKEL (reference sequence). V gave up 5 bases and J gave up 6 bases, with 20 bases separating them. The CDR3 nucleotides are TGTGCCAGCAGCATAAGAGGAGTGGGTAGCGTCAATGAGCAGTTCTTC. Protein product: CASSIRGVGSVNEQFF.

The chain uses TRBV2 and TRBJ2-5; 11 bases match TRBD2. V trimming: 6 bases; J trimming: 5 bases; junction bases outside the gene matches: 2. The CDR3 consists of 13 residues. Germline-derived CDR1 and CDR2 are SNHLY and FYNNEI. CDR3 in amino acids: CASRASGGETQYF. The CDR3 nucleotides read TGTGCCAGCAGGGCTAGCGGGGGGGAGACCCAGTACTTC.

This chain connects TRBV3-1 (or the pseudogene TRBV3-2) to TRBJ2-5; weak D call: TRBD2 (6 bases). This CDR3 is built from 15 residues. From germline, CDR1 is LGHDT and CDR2 YNNKEL (reference sequence). V lost 0 bases to trimming and J lost 3 bases, with 11 bases between them. The CDR3 DNA is TGTGCCAGCAGCCAAGATACGAGACTAGAAGAGACCCAGTACTTC. Protein sequence: CASSQDTRLEETQYF.